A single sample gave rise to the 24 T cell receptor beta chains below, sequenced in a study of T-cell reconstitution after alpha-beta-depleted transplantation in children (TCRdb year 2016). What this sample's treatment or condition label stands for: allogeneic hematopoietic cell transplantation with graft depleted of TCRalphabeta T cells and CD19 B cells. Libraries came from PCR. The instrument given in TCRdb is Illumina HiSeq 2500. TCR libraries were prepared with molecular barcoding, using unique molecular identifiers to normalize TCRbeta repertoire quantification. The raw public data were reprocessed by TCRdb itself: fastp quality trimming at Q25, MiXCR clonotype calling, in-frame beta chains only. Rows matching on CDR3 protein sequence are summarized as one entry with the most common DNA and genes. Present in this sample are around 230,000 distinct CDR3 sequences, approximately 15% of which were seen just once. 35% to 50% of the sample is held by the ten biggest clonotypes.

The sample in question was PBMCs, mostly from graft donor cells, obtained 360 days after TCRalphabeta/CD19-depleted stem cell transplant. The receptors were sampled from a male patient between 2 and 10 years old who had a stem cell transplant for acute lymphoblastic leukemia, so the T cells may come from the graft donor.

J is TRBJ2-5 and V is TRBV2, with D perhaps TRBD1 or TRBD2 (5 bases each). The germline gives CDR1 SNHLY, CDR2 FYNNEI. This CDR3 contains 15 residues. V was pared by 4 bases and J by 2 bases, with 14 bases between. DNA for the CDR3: TGTGCCAGCAGTGCCCTGGGACCACTACAAGAGACCCAGTACTTC. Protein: CASSALGPLQETQYF.

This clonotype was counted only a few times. The CDR3 region is CAIRVAGDQETQYF. The DNA for the CDR3 is TGTGCCATCAGAGTAGCGGGGGATCAAGAGACCCAGTACTTC. The V call is TRBV10-3, the J call TRBJ2-5; 9 bases match TRBD2. The CDR3 totals 14 residues. V lost 6 bases to trimming and J lost 2 bases; unmatched junction nucleotides: 4. Germline loops: CDR1 ENHRY, CDR2 SYGVKD.

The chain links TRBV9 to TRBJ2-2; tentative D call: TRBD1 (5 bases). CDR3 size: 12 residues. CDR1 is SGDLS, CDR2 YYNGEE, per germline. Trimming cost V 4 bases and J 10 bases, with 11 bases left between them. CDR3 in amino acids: CASSPRVAELFF. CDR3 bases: TGTGCCAGCAGCCCCAGGGTGGCGGAGCTGTTTTTT.

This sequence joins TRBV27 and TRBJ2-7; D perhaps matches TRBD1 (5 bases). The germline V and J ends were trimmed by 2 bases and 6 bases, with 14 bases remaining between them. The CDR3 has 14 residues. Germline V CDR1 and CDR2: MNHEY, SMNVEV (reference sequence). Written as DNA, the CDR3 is TGTGCCAGCAGTTTAGCAGGGTCTCTAGGCGAGCAGTACTTC. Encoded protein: CASSLAGSLGEQYF.

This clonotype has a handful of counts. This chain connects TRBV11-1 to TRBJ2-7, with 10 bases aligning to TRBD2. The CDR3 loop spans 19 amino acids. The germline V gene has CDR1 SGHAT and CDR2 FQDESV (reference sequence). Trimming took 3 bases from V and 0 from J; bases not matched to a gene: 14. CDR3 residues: CASSFGGIAGGPSSYEQYF. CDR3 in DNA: TGTGCCAGCAGCTTCGGGGGGATAGCGGGGGGACCTAGCTCCTACGAGCAGTACTTC.

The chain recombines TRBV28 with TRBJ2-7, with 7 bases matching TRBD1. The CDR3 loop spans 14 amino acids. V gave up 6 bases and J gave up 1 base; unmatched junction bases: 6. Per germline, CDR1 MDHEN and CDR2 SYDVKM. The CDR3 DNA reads TGTGCCAGCAGCGGGACAGTGCGATCCTACGAGCAGTACTTC. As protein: CASSGTVRSYEQYF.

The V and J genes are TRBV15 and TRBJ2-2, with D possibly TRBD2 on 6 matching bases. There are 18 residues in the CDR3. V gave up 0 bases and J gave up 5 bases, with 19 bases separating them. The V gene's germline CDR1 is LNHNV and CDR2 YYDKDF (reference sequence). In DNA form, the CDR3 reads TGTGCCACCAGCAGAGATCCCCCCCGGAGGGCGAGGACCGGGGAGCTGTTTTTT. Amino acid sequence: CATSRDPPRRARTGELFF.

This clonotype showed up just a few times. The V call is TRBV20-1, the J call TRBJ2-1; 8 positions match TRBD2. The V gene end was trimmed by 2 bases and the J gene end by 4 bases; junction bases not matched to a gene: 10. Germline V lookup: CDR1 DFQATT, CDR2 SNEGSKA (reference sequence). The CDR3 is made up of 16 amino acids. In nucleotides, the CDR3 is TGCAGTGCTAGACCACAGCCGGGGGGGTTATACAATGAGCAGTTCTTC. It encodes CSARPQPGGLYNEQFF.

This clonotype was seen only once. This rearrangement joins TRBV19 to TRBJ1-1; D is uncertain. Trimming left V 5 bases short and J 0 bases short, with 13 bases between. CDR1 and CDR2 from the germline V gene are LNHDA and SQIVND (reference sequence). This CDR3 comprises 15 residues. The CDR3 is CASSPVGSMNTEAFF. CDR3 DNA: TGTGCCAGTAGTCCCGTTGGCAGTATGAACACTGAAGCTTTCTTT.

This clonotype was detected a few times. CDR3 amino acids: CASSLSGVGWKRDTQYF. Written as DNA, the CDR3 is TGTGCCAGCAGTTTAAGCGGCGTAGGGTGGAAGAGAGATACGCAGTATTTT. This chain uses TRBV12-3 or TRBV12-4 with TRBJ2-3, with TRBD2 as a possible D gene (5 bases). Trimming removed 2 bases from V and 5 bases from J, with 20 bases in between. CDR3 size: 17 residues.

CDR3 sequence reads: CATSDGLAALSGANVLTF. In DNA, the CDR3 is TGTGCCACCAGTGATGGATTAGCGGCCCTCTCTGGGGCCAACGTCCTGACTTTC. V gene TRBV24-1 combines with J gene TRBJ2-6; TRBD2 might be the D (6 bases). The ends were cut back, 3 bases at V and 0 bases at J, with 14 bases in the middle. This CDR3 has 18 residues. Germline V gene data show CDR1 as KGHDR and CDR2 as SFDVKD.

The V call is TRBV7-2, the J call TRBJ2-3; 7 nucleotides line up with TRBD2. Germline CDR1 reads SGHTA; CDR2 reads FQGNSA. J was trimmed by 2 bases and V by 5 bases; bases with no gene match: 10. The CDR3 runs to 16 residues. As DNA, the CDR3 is TGTGCCAGCAGCCGGAACAGCGGGACCAACACAGATACGCAGTATTTT. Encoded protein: CASSRNSGTNTDTQYF. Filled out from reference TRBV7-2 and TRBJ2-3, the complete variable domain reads GAGVSQSPSNKVTEKGKDVELRCDPISGHTALYWYRQSLGQGLEFLIYFQGNSAPDKSGLPSDRFSAERTGGSVSTLTIQRTQQEDSAVYLCASSRNSGTNTDTQYFGPGTRLTVL.

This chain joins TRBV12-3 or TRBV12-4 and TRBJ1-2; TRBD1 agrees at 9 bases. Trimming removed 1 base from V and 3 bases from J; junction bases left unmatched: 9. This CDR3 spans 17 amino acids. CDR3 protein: CASSLVGRDRAYYGYTF. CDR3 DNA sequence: TGTGCCAGCAGTTTAGTAGGGCGGGACAGGGCCTACTATGGCTACACCTTC.

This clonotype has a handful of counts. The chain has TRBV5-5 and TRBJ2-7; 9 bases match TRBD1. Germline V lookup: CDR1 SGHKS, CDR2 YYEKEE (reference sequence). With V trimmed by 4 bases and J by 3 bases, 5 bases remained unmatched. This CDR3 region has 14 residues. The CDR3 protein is CASSPDRGYYEQYF. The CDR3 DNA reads TGTGCCAGCAGCCCAGACAGGGGGTACTACGAGCAGTACTTC.

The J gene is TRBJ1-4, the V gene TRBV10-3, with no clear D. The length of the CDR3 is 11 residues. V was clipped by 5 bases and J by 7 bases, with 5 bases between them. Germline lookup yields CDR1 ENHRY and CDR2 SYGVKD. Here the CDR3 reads CAISSGEKLFF. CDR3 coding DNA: TGTGCCATCAGTTCGGGTGAAAAACTGTTTTTT.

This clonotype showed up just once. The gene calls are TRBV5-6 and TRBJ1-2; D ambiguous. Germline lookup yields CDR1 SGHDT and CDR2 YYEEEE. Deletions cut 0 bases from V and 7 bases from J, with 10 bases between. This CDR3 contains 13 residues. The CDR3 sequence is CASSLETQVGYTF. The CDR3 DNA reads TGTGCCAGCAGCTTGGAGACTCAAGTTGGCTACACCTTC.

The CDR3 nucleotides are TGTGCCAGCACCCCGTCCCAGGGGCAATACGAGCAGTACTTC. This sequence encodes CASTPSQGQYEQYF. This rearrangement joins TRBV27 to TRBJ2-7; D is perhaps TRBD1 (6 bases). The CDR3 loop spans 14 amino acids. The germline CDR1 and CDR2 sequences are MNHEY and SMNVEV (reference sequence). Trimming took off 7 bases at V and 4 bases at J, with 17 bases between the two ends.

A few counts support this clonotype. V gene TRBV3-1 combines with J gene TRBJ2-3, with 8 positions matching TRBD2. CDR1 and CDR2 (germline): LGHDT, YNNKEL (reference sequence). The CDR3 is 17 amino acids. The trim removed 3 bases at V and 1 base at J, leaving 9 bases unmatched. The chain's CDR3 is CASSQTLARGGTDTQYF. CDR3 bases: TGTGCCAGCAGCCAGACACTAGCGCGGGGGGGCACAGATACGCAGTATTTT.

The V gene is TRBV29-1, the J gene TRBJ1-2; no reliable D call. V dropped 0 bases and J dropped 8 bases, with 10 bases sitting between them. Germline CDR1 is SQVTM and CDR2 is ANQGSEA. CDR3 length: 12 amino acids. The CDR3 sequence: CSVEDVRVGYTF. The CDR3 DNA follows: TGCAGCGTTGAAGATGTAAGGGTGGGCTACACCTTC.

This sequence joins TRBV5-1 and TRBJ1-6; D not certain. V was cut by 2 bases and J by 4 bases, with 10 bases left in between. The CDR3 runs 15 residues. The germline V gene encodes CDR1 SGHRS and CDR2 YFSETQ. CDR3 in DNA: TGCGCCAGCAGCTTACGTAACCTTTATAATTCACCCCTCCACTTT. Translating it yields CASSLRNLYNSPLHF. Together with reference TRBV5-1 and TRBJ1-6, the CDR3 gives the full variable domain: KAGVTQTPRYLIKTRGQQVTLSCSPISGHRSVSWYQQTPGQGLQFLFEYFSETQRNKGNFPGRFSGRQFSNSRSEMNVSTLELGDSALYLCASSLRNLYNSPLHFGNGTRLTVT.

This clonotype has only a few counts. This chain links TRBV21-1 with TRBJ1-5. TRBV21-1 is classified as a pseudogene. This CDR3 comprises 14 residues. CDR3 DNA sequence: TGTGCCAGCAGCAAAGTCGGGGGCAATCAGCCCCAGCATTTT. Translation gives CASSKVGGNQPQHF.

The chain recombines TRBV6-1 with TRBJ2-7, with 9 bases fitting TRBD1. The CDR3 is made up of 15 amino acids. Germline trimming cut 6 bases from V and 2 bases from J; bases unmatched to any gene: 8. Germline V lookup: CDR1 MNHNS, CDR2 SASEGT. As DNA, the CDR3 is TGTGCCAGCAGCCAACCCGGACAGGGGACCTACGAGCAGTACTTC. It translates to CASSQPGQGTYEQYF.

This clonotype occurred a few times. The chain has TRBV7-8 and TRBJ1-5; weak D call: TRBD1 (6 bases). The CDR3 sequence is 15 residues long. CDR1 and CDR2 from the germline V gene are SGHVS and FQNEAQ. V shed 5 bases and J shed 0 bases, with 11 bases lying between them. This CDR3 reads CASSRTDDSNQPQHF. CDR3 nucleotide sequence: TGTGCCAGCAGCCGGACAGACGATAGCAATCAGCCCCAGCATTTT.

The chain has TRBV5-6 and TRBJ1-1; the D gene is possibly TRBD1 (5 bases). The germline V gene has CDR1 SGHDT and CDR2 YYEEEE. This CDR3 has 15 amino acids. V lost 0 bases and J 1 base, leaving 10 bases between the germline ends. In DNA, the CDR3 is TGTGCCAGCAGCTTGGAGGGACGGCCGAACACTGAAGCTTTCTTT. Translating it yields CASSLEGRPNTEAFF.